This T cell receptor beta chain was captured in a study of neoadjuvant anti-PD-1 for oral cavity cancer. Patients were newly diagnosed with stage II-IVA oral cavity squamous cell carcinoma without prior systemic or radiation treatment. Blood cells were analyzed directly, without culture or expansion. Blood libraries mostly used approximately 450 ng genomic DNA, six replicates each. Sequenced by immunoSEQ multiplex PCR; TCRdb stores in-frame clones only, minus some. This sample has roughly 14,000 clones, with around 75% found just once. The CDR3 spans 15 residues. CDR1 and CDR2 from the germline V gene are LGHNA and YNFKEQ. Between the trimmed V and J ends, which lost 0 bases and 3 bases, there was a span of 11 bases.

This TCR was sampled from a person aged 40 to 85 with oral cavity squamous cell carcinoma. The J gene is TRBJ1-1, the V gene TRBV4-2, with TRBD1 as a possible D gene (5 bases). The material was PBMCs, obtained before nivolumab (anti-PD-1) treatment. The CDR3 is CASSQDRRGDTEAFF. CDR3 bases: TGTGCCAGCAGCCAAGATCGAAGAGGGGACACTGAAGCTTTCTTT.